This TCR beta chain was identified in a study of T-cell memory formation after mild COVID-19. From germline, CDR1 is MNHEY and CDR2 SMNVEV (reference sequence). The junction had 7 bases not matched to a gene; V was cut back by 5 bases and J by 4 bases. The CDR3 is 15 amino acids. This clonotype was seen a single time. Each CDR3 protein gets one entry after TCRdb re-called the 5' RACE reads with MiXCR. The sample has about 190,000 distinct CDR3 sequences; around 19% are singletons. The sequenced sample was PBMCs or a T cell subset sorted from them (not recorded which). The TCR was taken from an adult woman who had mild COVID-19 (a few samples of this study predate the infection). Cell type and time point are not known. The chain employs TRBV27 and TRBJ2-7; 11 nucleotides agree with TRBD2. The CDR3 loop is CASSQMGLAVYEQYF. DNA of the CDR3: TGTGCCAGCAGTCAAATGGGACTAGCGGTTTACGAGCAGTACTTC.